One sample yielded the 16 T cell receptor beta chains listed below, sequenced in a study of T-cell reconstitution after alpha-beta-depleted transplantation in children listed by TCRdb under 2016. Library creation used PCR. For sequencing, an Illumina HiSeq 2500 was employed. Molecular barcoding was employed in the preparation of TCR libraries, with unique molecular identifiers being used to normalize TCRbeta repertoire quantification. The public reads were reanalyzed by TCRdb: fastp trimming at Q25, MiXCR alignment, in-frame beta chains only. Entries that share a CDR3 protein sequence are merged under the most common genes and DNA. This sample comprises thousands of distinct CDR3 sequences, 16% of them detected only once. The ten largest clonotypes hold roughly 13% of the sample. This specimen's time point label, per the study, means: day 60 (about 2 months) after transplantation. Interpreted using the paper, the treatment or condition label stands for: allogeneic hematopoietic cell transplantation with graft depleted of TCRalphabeta T cells and CD19 B cells.

Sequenced material: PBMCs, mostly from graft donor cells, taken 60 days after TCRalphabeta/CD19-depleted stem cell transplant. These receptors were taken from a male patient younger than 18 who had a stem cell transplant for acute myeloid leukemia, so the T cells may come from the graft donor.

This clonotype occurred a few times. The V call is TRBV20-1, the J call TRBJ1-6; no definite D call. V dropped 5 bases and J dropped 7 bases, with 15 bases sitting between them. Germline values: CDR1 DFQATT, CDR2 SNEGSKA (reference sequence). The CDR3 length is 14 residues. The CDR3 sequence is CSAPGQVGNSPLHF. The CDR3 bases are TGCAGTGCTCCCGGGCAGGTGGGGAATTCACCCCTCCACTTT.

This clonotype is medium-sized (0.01 to 0.1%) within its sample. The chain joins TRBV3-1 to TRBJ2-2; TRBD2 matches 8 bases. After removal of 0 bases from V and 6 bases from J, the junction contained 9 bases not matched to a gene. The CDR3 loop spans 17 amino acids. The germline V gene has CDR1 LGHDT and CDR2 YNNKEL (reference sequence). DNA of the CDR3: TGTGCCAGCAGCCAAGATCGTCTAGCGGGTCCCCCCGGGGAGCTGTTTTTT. Amino acids: CASSQDRLAGPPGELFF.

Here the CDR3 DNA reads TGTGCCAGCAGCGCCCGACAGGGGGCGCACGCCACTGAAGCTTTCTTT. Encoded protein: CASSARQGAHATEAFF. The chain is built from TRBV9 and TRBJ1-1, with 10 bases that match TRBD1. Trimming at V came to 3 bases and at J to 4 bases, leaving 9 bases not matched to a gene. The V gene's germline CDR1 is SGDLS and CDR2 YYNGEE. This CDR3 has 16 amino acids. The whole variable domain, filled in from reference TRBV9 and TRBJ1-1, reads DSGVTQTPKHLITATGQRVTLRCSPRSGDLSVYWYQQSLDQGLQFLIQYYNGEERAKGNILERFSAQQFPDLHSELNLSSLELGDSALYFCASSARQGAHATEAFFGQGTRLTVV.

The V and J genes are TRBV3-1 and TRBJ2-2; D gene unclear. The V end was cut by 2 bases, the J end by 6 bases, with 25 bases between. The CDR3 contains 19 residues. Germline V gives CDR1 LGHDT, CDR2 YNNKEL (reference sequence). The CDR3 DNA is TGTGCCAGCAGCCAATCGGCCCTGGTCTTCGCCCTCAGTCCCGGGGAGCTGTTTTTT. Residues: CASSQSALVFALSPGELFF. Variable domain in full (rest from reference TRBV3-1 and TRBJ2-2): DTAVSQTPKYLVTQMGNDKSIKCEQNLGHDTMYWYKQDSKKFLKIMFSYNNKELIINETVPNRFSPKSPDKAHLNLHINSLELGDSAVYFCASSQSALVFALSPGELFFGEGSRLTVL.

The rearrangement links TRBV5-1 to TRBJ2-1; 9 positions match TRBD1. Germline trimming cut 2 bases from V and 8 bases from J; bases unmatched to any gene: 8. The CDR3 is made up of 15 amino acids. CDR1 and CDR2 (germline): SGHRS, YFSETQ. DNA of the CDR3: TGCGCCAGCAGCTTACCGGGACAGGGATTCGATGAGCAGTTCTTC. This codes for CASSLPGQGFDEQFF.

This clonotype is deemed medium-sized. The V gene is TRBV11-2, the J gene TRBJ2-1; 9 bases match TRBD1. V lost 5 bases and J lost 8; bases outside the gene matches: 13. Looked up from germline, CDR1 is SGHAT and CDR2 is FQNNGV. The CDR3 runs to 16 residues. The CDR3 spells CASSILGTGYGDEQFF. DNA of the CDR3: TGTGCCAGCAGCATCCTCGGGACAGGGTATGGCGATGAGCAGTTCTTC.

This chain uses TRBV28 with TRBJ2-7, with a weak D call TRBD2 (5 bases). Looked up from germline, CDR1 is MDHEN and CDR2 is SYDVKM. Deletions cut 5 bases from V and 5 bases from J, with 19 bases between. CDR3 length: 15 amino acids. The CDR3 protein is CASSPPDGLGDEQYF. As DNA, the CDR3 is TGTGCCAGCAGTCCGCCCGACGGCCTCGGGGACGAGCAGTACTTC.

The chain links TRBV5-1 to TRBJ2-3; TRBD2 agrees at 9 bases. Germline assignment: CDR1 SGHRS and CDR2 YFSETQ. The junction had 8 bases not matched to a gene; V was cut back by 4 bases and J by 2 bases. The CDR3 has 16 residues. The CDR3 DNA reads TGCGCCAGCAGCCTCGTTGTAGCGGGAGTCACAGATACGCAGTATTTT. Amino acid sequence: CASSLVVAGVTDTQYF.

By frequency in the sample, this clonotype is medium-sized (0.01 to 0.1%). This chain joins TRBV12-3 or TRBV12-4 and TRBJ2-7, with 10 bases identical to TRBD2. CDR3 length equals 15 residues. V shed 3 bases, J shed 1 base, and the junction held 3 bases outside the gene matches. CDR3 loop: CASSLKTSGSYEQYF. The CDR3 nucleotides are TGTGCCAGCAGTTTGAAGACTAGCGGGTCCTACGAGCAGTACTTC.

The chain has TRBV15 and TRBJ2-7, with a possible D match to TRBD1 (5 bases). The CDR3 has 15 residues. Germline values: CDR1 LNHNV, CDR2 YYDKDF (reference sequence). V lost 1 base to trimming and J lost 2 bases, with 12 bases between them. The CDR3 sequence is CATSRVTGHTYEQYF. CDR3 sequence (DNA): TGTGCCACCAGCAGAGTTACAGGACACACCTACGAGCAGTACTTC.

Within the sample, this clonotype is medium-sized (0.01 to 0.1%). The chain carries TRBV5-4 and TRBJ2-3, with a possible D match to TRBD2 (5 bases). V was trimmed by 3 bases and J by 5 bases, leaving 10 bases between them. Looked up from germline, CDR1 is SGHNT and CDR2 is YYREEE (reference sequence). The CDR3 runs to 13 residues. The DNA for the CDR3 is TGTGCCAGCAGCTCGAACGGGGTAGATACGCAGTATTTT. Translated, it gives CASSSNGVDTQYF. Variable domain in full (rest from reference TRBV5-4 and TRBJ2-3): ETGVTQSPTHLIKTRGQQVTLRCSSQSGHNTVSWYQQALGQGPQFIFQYYREEENGRGNFPPRFSGLQFPNYSSELNVNALELDDSALYLCASSSNGVDTQYFGPGTRLTVL.

This clonotype was detected only a few times. This chain uses TRBV11-2 with TRBJ1-2; 8 bases align to TRBD1. Germline CDR1 reads SGHAT; CDR2 reads FQNNGV. CDR3 length: 14 amino acids. The V and J ends lost 4 bases and 2 bases, in that order; junction bases with no gene match: 3. CDR3 amino acids: CASSSPGGNYGYTF. The CDR3 DNA reads TGTGCCAGCAGCTCTCCAGGGGGCAACTATGGCTACACCTTC. Filled out from reference TRBV11-2 and TRBJ1-2, the complete variable domain reads EAGVAQSPRYKIIEKRQSVAFWCNPISGHATLYWYQQILGQGPKLLIQFQNNGVVDDSQLPKDRFSAERLKGVDSTLKIQPAKLEDSAVYLCASSSPGGNYGYTFGSGTRLTVV.

The V gene is TRBV7-2, the J gene TRBJ2-1; possible D gene TRBD2, 6 bases. Germline V gene lookup returns CDR1 SGHTA and CDR2 FQGNSA. The CDR3 has 16 amino acids. The ends were cut back, 0 bases at V and 7 bases at J, with 16 bases in the middle. CDR3 nucleotides: TGTGCCAGCAGCTTAGCAAGACTAGACCGAAGGAATGAGCAGTTCTTC. Protein sequence: CASSLARLDRRNEQFF.

This rearrangement joins TRBV19 to TRBJ1-2; 10 bases are a match to TRBD1. V lost 5 bases to trimming and J lost 4 bases; unmatched junction nucleotides: 4. This CDR3 has 14 amino acids. Germline V gene sequence: CDR1 LNHDA, CDR2 SQIVND (reference sequence). Here the CDR3 reads CASSPGQGGYGYTF. CDR3 bases: TGTGCCAGTAGTCCCGGACAGGGGGGCTATGGCTACACCTTC.

This clonotype was observed a handful of times. The chain employs TRBV5-1 and TRBJ2-5; 9 positions match TRBD2. Germline CDR1 SGHRS, CDR2 YFSETQ. The CDR3 covers 15 residues. J gave up 4 bases and V 0 bases, and 4 bases lay outside the gene matches. The CDR3 reads CASSLGPAGGETQYF. The CDR3 DNA reads TGCGCCAGCAGCTTGGGACCAGCGGGAGGAGAGACCCAGTACTTC.

This clonotype appeared a few times. The V gene is TRBV27, the J gene TRBJ1-5; no clear D gene. Germline assignment: CDR1 MNHEY and CDR2 SMNVEV (reference sequence). The CDR3 sequence is 14 residues long. With 5 bases removed from V and 7 bases from J, the gap between germline ends came to 15 bases. The CDR3 nucleotides are TGTGCCAGCAGTGCCCTATGGGTTGGGCAGCCCCAGCATTTT. Protein product: CASSALWVGQPQHF.